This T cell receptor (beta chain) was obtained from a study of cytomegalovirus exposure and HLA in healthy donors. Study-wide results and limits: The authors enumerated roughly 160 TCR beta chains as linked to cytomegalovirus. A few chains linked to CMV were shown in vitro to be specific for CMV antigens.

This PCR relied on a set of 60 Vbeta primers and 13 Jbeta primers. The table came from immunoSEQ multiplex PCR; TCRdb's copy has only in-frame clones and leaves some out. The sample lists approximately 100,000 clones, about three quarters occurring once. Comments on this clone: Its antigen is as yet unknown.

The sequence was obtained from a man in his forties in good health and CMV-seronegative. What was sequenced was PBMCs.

The CDR3 is CASSLTVELNEKLFF. The CDR3 coding sequence is TGTGCCAGCAGCTTGACAGTCGAACTTAATGAAAAACTGTTTTTT. J is TRBJ1-4 and V is TRBV5-5; D uncertain. This CDR3 has 15 amino acids. The V and J ends lost 1 base and 4 bases respectively, with 11 bases between them. CDR1 and CDR2 from the germline V gene are SGHKS and YYEKEE (reference sequence).